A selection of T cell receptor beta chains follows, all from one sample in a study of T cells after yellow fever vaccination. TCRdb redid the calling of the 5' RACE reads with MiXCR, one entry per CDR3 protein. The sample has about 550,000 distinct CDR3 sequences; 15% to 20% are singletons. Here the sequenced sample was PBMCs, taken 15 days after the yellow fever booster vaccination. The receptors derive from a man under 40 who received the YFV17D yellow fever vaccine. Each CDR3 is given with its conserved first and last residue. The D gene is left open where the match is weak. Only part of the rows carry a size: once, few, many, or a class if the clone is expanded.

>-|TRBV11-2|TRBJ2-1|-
TGTGCCAGCAGCTTAGGGCCGGGGGTCGGACAGGAGCAGTTCTTC
CASSLGPGVGQEQFF
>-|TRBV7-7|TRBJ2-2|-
TGTGCCAGCAGCTTAATCGGTGACACCGGGGAGCTGTTTTTT
CASSLIGDTGELFF
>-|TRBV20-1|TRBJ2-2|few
TGCAGTGCTCGGGGCCTGATCGCGAACACCGGGGAGCTGTTTTTT
CSARGLIANTGELFF
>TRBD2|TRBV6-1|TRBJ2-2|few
TGTGCCAGCAGGAGCGGGAGTCGCACCGGGGAGCTGTTTTTT
CASRSGSRTGELFF
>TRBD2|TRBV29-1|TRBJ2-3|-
TGCAGCGTTACCACCGGGACTAGTCTCCCAGATACGCAGTATTTT
CSVTTGTSLPDTQYF
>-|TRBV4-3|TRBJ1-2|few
TGCGCCAGCAGCCATGACGGATCTTTTAGGGGCTACACCTTC
CASSHDGSFRGYTF
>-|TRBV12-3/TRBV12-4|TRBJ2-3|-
TGTGCCAGCACCCCGGCAGGGTTTGGAGATACGCAGTATTTT
CASTPAGFGDTQYF
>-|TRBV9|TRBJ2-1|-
TGTGCCAGCAGCCCGATTAGCTCCTACAATGAGCAGTTCTTC
CASSPISSYNEQFF
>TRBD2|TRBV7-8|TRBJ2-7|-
TGTGCCAGCAGCCTCGGGACTAGCCGATCCTACGAGCAGTACTTC
CASSLGTSRSYEQYF
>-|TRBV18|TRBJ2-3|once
TGTGCCAGCTCACCTTCCCTAGAGACCAAAGATACGCAGTATTTT
CASSPSLETKDTQYF
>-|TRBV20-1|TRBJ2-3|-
TGCAGTGCTGACACCGCGGGCCGTGCGGCAGATACGCAGTATTTT
CSADTAGRAADTQYF
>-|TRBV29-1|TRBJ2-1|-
TGCAGCGTTGAAGGAGGTACAACCTCCTACAATGAGCAGTTCTTC
CSVEGGTTSYNEQFF
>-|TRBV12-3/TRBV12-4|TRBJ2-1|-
TGTGCCAGCAGTCCATCAGGGGCCGATGAGCAGTTCTTC
CASSPSGADEQFF
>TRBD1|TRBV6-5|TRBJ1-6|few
TGTGCCAGCAGTCCCGGGACAGGGCATTCACCCCTCCACTTT
CASSPGTGHSPLHF
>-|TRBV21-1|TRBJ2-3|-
TGTGCCAGCCGCCAGCTGAACCACCCCACAGATACGCAGTATTTT
CASRQLNHPTDTQYF
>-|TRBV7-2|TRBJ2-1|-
TGTGCCAGCAGCTTAGACGTGGGAGGGGGATACAATGAGCAGTTCTTC
CASSLDVGGGYNEQFF
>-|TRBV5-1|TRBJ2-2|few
TGCGCCAGCAGCGTAGAACCCGGGGAGCTGTTTTTT
CASSVEPGELFF